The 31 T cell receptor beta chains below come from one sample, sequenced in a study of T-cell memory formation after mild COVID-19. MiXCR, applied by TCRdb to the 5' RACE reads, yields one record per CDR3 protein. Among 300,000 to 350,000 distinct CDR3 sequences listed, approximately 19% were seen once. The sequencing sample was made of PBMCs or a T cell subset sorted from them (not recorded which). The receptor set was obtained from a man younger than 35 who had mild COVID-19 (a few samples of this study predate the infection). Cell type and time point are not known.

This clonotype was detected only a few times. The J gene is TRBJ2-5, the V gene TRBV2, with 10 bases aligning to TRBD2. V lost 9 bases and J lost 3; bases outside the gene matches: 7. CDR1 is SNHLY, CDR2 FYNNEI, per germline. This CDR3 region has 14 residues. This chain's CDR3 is CASTVSGGEETQYF. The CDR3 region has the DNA TGTGCCAGTACCGTCAGCGGGGGGGAAGAGACCCAGTACTTC.

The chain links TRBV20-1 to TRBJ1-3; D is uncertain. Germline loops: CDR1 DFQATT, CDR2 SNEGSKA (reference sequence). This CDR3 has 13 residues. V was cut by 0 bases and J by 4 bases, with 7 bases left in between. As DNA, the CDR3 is TGCAGTGCTAGAGATTCGGGAGGAAACACCATATATTTT. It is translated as CSARDSGGNTIYF.

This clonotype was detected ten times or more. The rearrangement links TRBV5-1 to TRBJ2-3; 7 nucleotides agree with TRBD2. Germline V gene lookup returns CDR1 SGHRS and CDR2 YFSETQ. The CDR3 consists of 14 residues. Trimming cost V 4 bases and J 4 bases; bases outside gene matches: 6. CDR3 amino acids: CASSMGAGPDTQYF. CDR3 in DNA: TGCGCCAGCAGCATGGGAGCGGGGCCAGATACGCAGTATTTT. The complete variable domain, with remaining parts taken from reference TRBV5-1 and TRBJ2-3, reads KAGVTQTPRYLIKTRGQQVTLSCSPISGHRSVSWYQQTPGQGLQFLFEYFSETQRNKGNFPGRFSGRQFSNSRSEMNVSTLELGDSALYLCASSMGAGPDTQYFGPGTRLTVL.

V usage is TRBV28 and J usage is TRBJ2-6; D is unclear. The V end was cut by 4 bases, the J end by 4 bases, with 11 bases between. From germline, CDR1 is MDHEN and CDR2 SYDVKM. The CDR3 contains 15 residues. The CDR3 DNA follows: TGTGCCAGCAGTTACCGACTCTCGGGGGCCAACGTCCTGACTTTC. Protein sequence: CASSYRLSGANVLTF. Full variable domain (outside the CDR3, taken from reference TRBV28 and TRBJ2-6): DVKVTQSSRYLVKRTGEKVFLECVQDMDHENMFWYRQDPGLGLRLIYFSYDVKMKEKGDIPEGYSVSREKKERFSLILESASTNQTSMYLCASSYRLSGANVLTFGAGSRLTVL.

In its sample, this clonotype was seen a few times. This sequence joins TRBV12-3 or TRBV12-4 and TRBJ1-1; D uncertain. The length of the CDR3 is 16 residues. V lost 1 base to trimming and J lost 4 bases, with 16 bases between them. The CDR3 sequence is CASSLGGFGTSTEAFF. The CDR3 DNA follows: TGTGCCAGCAGTTTAGGGGGTTTTGGTACTAGCACTGAAGCTTTCTTT.

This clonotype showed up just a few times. CDR3 amino acids: CASSFTDRGETEAFF. The CDR3 DNA follows: TGCGCCAGCAGCTTCACAGACAGGGGGGAGACTGAAGCTTTCTTT. The chain links TRBV5-1 to TRBJ1-1; 9 bases map to TRBD1. Germline values: CDR1 SGHRS, CDR2 YFSETQ. The CDR3 has 15 residues. The V segment lost 2 bases and the J segment 5 bases; nucleotides outside the gene matches: 7.

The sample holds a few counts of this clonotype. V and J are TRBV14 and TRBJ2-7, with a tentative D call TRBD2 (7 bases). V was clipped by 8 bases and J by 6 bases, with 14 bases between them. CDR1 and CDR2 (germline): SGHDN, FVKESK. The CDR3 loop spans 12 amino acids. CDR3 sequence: CASAKGGTEQYF. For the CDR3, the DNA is TGTGCCAGCGCCAAGGGGGGGACCGAGCAGTACTTC.

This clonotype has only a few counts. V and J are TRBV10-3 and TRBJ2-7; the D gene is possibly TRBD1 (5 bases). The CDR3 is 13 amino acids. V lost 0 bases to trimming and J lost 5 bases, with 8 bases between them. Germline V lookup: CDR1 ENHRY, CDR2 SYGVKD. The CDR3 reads CAISESVRDEQYV. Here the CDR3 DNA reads TGTGCCATCAGTGAGTCGGTCAGGGACGAGCAGTACGTC.

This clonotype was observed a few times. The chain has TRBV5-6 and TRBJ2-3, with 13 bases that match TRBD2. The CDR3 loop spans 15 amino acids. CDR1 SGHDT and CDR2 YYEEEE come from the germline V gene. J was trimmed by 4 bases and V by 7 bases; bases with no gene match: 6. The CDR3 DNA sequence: TGTGCCAGCTCTAGACTAGCGGGGGGCGCAGATACGCAGTATTTT. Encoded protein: CASSRLAGGADTQYF.

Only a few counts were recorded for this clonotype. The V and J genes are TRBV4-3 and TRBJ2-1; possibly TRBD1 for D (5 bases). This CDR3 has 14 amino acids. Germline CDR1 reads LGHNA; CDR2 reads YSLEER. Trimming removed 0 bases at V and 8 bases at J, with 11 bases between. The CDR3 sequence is CASSQDAQGHEQFF. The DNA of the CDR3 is TGCGCCAGCAGCCAAGATGCGCAGGGCCATGAGCAGTTCTTC.

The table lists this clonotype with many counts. The CDR3 DNA sequence: TGTGCCAGCAGTTACGGGTACGGTGAGCAGTTCTTC. Translated, it gives CASSYGYGEQFF. The chain carries TRBV6-5 and TRBJ2-1; D is uncertain. V was clipped by 2 bases and J by 9 bases, with 8 bases between them. The V gene's germline CDR1 is MNHEY and CDR2 SVGAGI. The CDR3 runs to 12 residues.

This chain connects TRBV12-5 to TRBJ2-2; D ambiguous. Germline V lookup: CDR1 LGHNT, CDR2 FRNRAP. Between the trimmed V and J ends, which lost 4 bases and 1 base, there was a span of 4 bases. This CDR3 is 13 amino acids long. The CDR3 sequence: CASGSWNTGELFF. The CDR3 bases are TGTGCTAGTGGTTCCTGGAACACCGGGGAGCTGTTTTTT.

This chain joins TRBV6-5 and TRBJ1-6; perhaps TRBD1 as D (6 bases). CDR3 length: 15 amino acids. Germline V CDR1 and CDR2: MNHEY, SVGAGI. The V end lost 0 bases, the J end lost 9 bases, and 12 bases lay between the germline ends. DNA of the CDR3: TGTGCCAGCAGTTACTCCGGCAGGGGCCGTTCACCCCTCCACTTT. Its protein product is CASSYSGRGRSPLHF.

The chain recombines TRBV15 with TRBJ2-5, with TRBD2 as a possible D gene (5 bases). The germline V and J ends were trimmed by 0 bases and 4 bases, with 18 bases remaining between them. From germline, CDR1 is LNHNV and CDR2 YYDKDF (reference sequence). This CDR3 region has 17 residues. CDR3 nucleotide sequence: TGTGCCACCAGCAGAGATCTGCGCGGGCCTGGACGAGAGACCCAGTACTTC. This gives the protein CATSRDLRGPGRETQYF.

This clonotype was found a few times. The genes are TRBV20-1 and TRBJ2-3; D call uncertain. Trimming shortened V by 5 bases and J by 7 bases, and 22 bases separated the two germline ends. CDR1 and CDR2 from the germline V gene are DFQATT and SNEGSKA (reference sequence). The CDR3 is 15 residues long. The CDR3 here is CSAGQENLPPYTQYF. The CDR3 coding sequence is TGCAGTGCTGGCCAGGAGAATCTCCCTCCGTATACGCAGTATTTT.

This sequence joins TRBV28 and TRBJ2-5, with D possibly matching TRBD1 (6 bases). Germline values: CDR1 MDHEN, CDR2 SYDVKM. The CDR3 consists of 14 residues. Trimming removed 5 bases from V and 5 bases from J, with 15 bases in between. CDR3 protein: CASSQGTAGETQYF. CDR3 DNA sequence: TGTGCCAGCAGTCAGGGGACCGCCGGCGAGACCCAGTACTTC. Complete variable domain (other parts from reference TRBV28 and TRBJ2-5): DVKVTQSSRYLVKRTGEKVFLECVQDMDHENMFWYRQDPGLGLRLIYFSYDVKMKEKGDIPEGYSVSREKKERFSLILESASTNQTSMYLCASSQGTAGETQYFGPGTRLLVL.

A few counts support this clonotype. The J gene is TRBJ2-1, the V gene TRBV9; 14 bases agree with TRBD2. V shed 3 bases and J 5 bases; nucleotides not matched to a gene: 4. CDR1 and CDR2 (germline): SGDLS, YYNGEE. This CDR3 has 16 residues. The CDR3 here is CASSDEGLAGDNEQFF. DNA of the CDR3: TGTGCCAGCAGCGACGAGGGACTAGCGGGGGACAATGAGCAGTTCTTC.

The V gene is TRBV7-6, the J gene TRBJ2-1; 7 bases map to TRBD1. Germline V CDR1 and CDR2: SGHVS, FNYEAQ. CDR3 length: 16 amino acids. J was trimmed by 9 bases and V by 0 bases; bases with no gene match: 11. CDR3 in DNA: TGTGCCAGCAGCTTAGCGTTCGGAGAGGGGGCGGGTGAGCAGTTCTTC. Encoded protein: CASSLAFGEGAGEQFF.

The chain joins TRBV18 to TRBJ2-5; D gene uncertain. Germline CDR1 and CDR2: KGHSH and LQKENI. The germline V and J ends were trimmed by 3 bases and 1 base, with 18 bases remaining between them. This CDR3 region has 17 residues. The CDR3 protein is CASSPRPGLLGQETQYF. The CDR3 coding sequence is TGTGCCAGCTCACCTCGTCCGGGTCTGTTGGGCCAAGAGACCCAGTACTTC.

Here the CDR3 DNA reads TGCGCCAGCAGCTTAGCCGGGACAGGACGTGTCTACGAGCAGTACTTC. Its protein is CASSLAGTGRVYEQYF. This chain uses TRBV5-1 with TRBJ2-7; 8 bases match TRBD1. Germline values: CDR1 SGHRS, CDR2 YFSETQ. The CDR3 loop spans 16 amino acids. The junction had 10 bases not matched to a gene; V was cut back by 2 bases and J by 3 bases.

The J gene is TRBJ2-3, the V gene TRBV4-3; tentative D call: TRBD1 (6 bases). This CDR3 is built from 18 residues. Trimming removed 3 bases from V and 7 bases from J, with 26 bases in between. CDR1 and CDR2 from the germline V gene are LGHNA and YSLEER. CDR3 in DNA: TGCGCCAGCAGCCACCTCACGAGGGGGACCACACGTTCGAATACGCAGTATTTT. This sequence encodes CASSHLTRGTTRSNTQYF.

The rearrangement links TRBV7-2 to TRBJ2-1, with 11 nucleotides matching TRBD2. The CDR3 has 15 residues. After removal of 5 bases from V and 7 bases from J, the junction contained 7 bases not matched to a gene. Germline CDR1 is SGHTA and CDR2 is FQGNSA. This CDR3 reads CASSQTSGAANEQFF. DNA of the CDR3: TGTGCCAGCAGCCAGACTAGCGGGGCTGCTAATGAGCAGTTCTTC.

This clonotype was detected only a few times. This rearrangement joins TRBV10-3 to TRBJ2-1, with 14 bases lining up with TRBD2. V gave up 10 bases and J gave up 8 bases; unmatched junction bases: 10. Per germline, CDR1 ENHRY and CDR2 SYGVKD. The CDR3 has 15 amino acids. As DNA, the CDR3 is TGTGCCACCAGAGCCGGGACTAGCGGGGGAGATGAGCAGTTCTTC. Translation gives CATRAGTSGGDEQFF.

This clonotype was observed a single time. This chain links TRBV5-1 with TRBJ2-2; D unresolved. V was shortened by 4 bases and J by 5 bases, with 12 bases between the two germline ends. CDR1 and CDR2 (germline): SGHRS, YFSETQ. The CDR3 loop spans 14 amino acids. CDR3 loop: CASSMLSRTGELFF. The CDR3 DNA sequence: TGCGCCAGCAGCATGCTCAGTAGAACCGGGGAGCTGTTTTTT.

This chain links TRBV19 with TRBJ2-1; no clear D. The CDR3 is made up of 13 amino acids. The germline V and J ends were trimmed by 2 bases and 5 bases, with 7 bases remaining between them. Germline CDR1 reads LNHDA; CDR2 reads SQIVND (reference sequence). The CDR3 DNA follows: TGTGCCAGTAGTATATTGACCCACAATGAGCAGTTCTTC. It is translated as CASSILTHNEQFF.

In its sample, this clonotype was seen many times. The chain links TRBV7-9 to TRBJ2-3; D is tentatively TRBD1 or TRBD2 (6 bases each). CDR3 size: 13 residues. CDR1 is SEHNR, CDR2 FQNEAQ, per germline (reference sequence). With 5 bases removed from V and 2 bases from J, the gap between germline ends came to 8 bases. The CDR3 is CASSGGPTDTQYF. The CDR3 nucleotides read TGTGCCAGCAGCGGGGGGCCCACAGATACGCAGTATTTT.

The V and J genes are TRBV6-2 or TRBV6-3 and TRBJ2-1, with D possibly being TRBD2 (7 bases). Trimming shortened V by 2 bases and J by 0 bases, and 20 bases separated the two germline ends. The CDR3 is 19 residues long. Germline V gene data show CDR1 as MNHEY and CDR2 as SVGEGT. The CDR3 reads CASSYGHLGGASSYNEQFF. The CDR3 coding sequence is TGTGCCAGCAGTTACGGGCACCTAGGGGGGGCGAGCTCCTACAATGAGCAGTTCTTC.

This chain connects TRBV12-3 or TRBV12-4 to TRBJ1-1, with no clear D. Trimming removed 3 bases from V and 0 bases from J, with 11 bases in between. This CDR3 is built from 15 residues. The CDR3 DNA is TGTGCCAGCAGTTTCGGTACGATAATGAACACTGAAGCTTTCTTT. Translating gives CASSFGTIMNTEAFF.

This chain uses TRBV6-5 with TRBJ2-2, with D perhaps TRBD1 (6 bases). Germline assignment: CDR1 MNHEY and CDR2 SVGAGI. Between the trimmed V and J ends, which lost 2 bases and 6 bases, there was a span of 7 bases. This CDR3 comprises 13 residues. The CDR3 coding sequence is TGTGCCAGCAGTTACAAGGGGGCCGGGGAGCTGTTTTTT. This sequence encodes CASSYKGAGELFF.

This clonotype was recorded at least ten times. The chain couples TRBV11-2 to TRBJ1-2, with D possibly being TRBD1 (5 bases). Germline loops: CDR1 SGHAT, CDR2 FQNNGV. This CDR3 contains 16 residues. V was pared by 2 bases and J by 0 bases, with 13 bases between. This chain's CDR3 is CASSLIQWGANYGYTF. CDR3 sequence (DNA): TGTGCCAGCAGCTTAATTCAATGGGGCGCTAACTATGGCTACACCTTC.

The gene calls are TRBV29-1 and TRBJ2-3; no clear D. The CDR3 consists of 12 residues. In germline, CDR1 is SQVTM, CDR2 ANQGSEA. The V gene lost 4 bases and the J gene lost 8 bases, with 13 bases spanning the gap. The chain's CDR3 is CSVGGPGGTQYF. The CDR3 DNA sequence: TGCAGCGTTGGCGGCCCGGGTGGTACGCAGTATTTT.